The rows below give T cell receptor beta chains drawn from one sample of a study of Graves' ophthalmopathy and Graves' hyperthyroidism. TCRdb reprocessed the multiplex PCR reads with MiXCR, giving one entry per CDR3 protein. The data contain 600,000 to 650,000 distinct CDR3 sequences, over 20% of them singletons. Sequencing used peripheral blood. The receptors here all came from a woman aged 18-29 years with stable Graves' hyperthyroidism. Some clones in this sample may be carry-over from other donors' samples. The CDR3 runs from the conserved cysteine through the conserved F or W. Fields, in order: clone size, J gene, V gene, D gene, CDR3 DNA, CDR3 protein. A D gene is named only where the DNA matches it firmly. Part of the rows lack a size; the others show once, few, many or a class for expanded clones.

few | TRBJ2-2 | TRBV19 | NA | TGTGCCAGTAGTATCTCGCGGGCAGACGGGGAGCTGTTTTTT | CASSISRADGELFF
NA | TRBJ1-1 | TRBV2 | NA | TGTGCCAGCAGTGAAAGGAGCGGGGACGGAGCTTTCTTT | CASSERSGDGAFF
many | TRBJ1-5 | TRBV11-2 | NA | TGTGCCAGCAGCTTAGATGTGGTTTATCGTCAGCCCCAGCATTTT | CASSLDVVYRQPQHF
few | TRBJ1-5 | TRBV30 | TRBD1 | TGTGCCTGGAGTGAACAGGGGTCCCAGCCCCAGCATTTT | CAWSEQGSQPQHF
NA | TRBJ1-1 | TRBV29-1 | TRBD1 | TGCAGCATACGGACAGGGGCGGCAGCTTTCTTT | CSIRTGAAAFF
few | TRBJ1-1 | TRBV12-3/TRBV12-4 | NA | TGTGCCAGCAGTTTCGGGGGGGGCTTCACTGAAGCTTTCTTT | CASSFGGGFTEAFF
many | TRBJ1-3 | TRBV5-1 | NA | TGCGCCAGCAGCTTGGAGCGGGGAGGAGGAAACACCATATATTTT | CASSLERGGGNTIYF
many | TRBJ1-2 | TRBV11-1 | NA | TGTGCCAGCACCCACTCGGGGTCTCAGTTTGGGTATGGCTACACCTTC | CASTHSGSQFGYGYTF
many | TRBJ2-5 | TRBV12-3/TRBV12-4 | TRBD2 | TGTGCCAGCAAACTAGCGGGGGTCCAAGAGACCCAGTACTTC | CASKLAGVQETQYF
many | TRBJ2-5 | TRBV12-3/TRBV12-4 | NA | TGTGCCACCGCGTTGAGAGGGGAGACCCAGTACTTC | CATALRGETQYF
few | TRBJ1-5 | TRBV3-1 | TRBD1 | TGTGCCAGCAGCCAAGGGGACAGATATCAGCCCCAGCATTTT | CASSQGDRYQPQHF
NA | TRBJ2-7 | TRBV12-3/TRBV12-4 | NA | TGTGCCAGCAGTTCCCGAGGGGCGAACGAGCAGTACTTC | CASSSRGANEQYF
many | TRBJ2-2 | TRBV3-1 | TRBD1 | TGTGCCAGCAGTCAATTCGACAGGGCCGGGGAGCTGTTTTTT | CASSQFDRAGELFF
many | TRBJ2-6 | TRBV6-4 | NA | TGTGCCAGCAGTCAGCAGGGCTCTGGGGCCAACGTCCTGACTTTC | CASSQQGSGANVLTF
few | TRBJ2-5 | TRBV12-5 | TRBD1 | TGTGCTAGTGGTTTGTCACCCCCGGGACAGCTAGAAGAGACCCAGTACTTC | CASGLSPPGQLEETQYF
many | TRBJ2-7 | TRBV6-1 | TRBD1 | TGTGCCAGCAGACCGGGACAGGGAAATCAGTACTTC | CASRPGQGNQYF
many | TRBJ2-5 | TRBV28 | TRBD1 | TGTGCCAGCAGTTCCCCGGGACAGCAACAAGAGACCCAGTACTTC | CASSSPGQQQETQYF
once | TRBJ1-2 | TRBV20-1 | TRBD1 | TGCAGTGCTTCCTGGACAGGGCTAAACTATGGCTACACCTTC | CSASWTGLNYGYTF
few | TRBJ1-3 | TRBV7-2 | NA | TGTGCCAGCAACTCTTTTCTCTCTGGAAACACCATATATTTT | CASNSFLSGNTIYF
NA | TRBJ1-2 | TRBV29-1 | NA | TGCAGCGCTTGGGAGGGCCTAGATGGCTACACCTTC | CSAWEGLDGYTF
many | TRBJ2-2 | TRBV11-2 | TRBD1 | TGTGCCAGCAGCTCTCACAGGGGGCGGTACACCGGGGAGCTGTTTTTT | CASSSHRGRYTGELFF
few | TRBJ1-1 | TRBV6-5 | TRBD1 | TGTGCCAGCAGTTACACAGGGACAGGAAACGAAGCTTTCTTT | CASSYTGTGNEAFF
few | TRBJ1-1 | TRBV30 | NA | TGTGCCTGGAGTTGGGGGGGGAAGGCTGAAGCTTTCTTT | CAWSWGGKAEAFF
many | TRBJ2-5 | TRBV2 | TRBD2 | TGTGCCAGCAGTGACGGTAGCGGGGGGGGGGAGACCCAGTACTTC | CASSDGSGGGETQYF
NA | TRBJ2-7 | TRBV27 | NA | TGTGCCAGCAGTTTATCGTCGGTCGGCTACGAGCAGTACTTC | CASSLSSVGYEQYF
many | TRBJ2-7 | TRBV20-1 | NA | TGCAGTGCTAGAGATCAAACTAGTCAGTTTGCCTACGAGCAGTACTTC | CSARDQTSQFAYEQYF
many | TRBJ2-3 | TRBV7-6 | NA | TGTGCCAGCAGCCCAGGGGGGGTCCTGAATACGCAGTATTTT | CASSPGGVLNTQYF
NA | TRBJ2-7 | TRBV15 | TRBD2 | TGTGCCACCAGCAGACTGGGACTAGCGGCAACCTACGAGCAGTACTTC | CATSRLGLAATYEQYF
many | TRBJ2-7 | TRBV5-1 | NA | TGTGCCAGCAGCTTAGGAGCCCCCTACGAGCAGTACTTC | CASSLGAPYEQYF
many | TRBJ2-7 | TRBV28 | TRBD1 | TGTGCCAGCAGTCCCTGGACAGGGGAATACGAGCAGTACTTC | CASSPWTGEYEQYF
many | TRBJ1-1 | TRBV12-3/TRBV12-4 | NA | TGTGCCAGCAGTTTAGGTGGCAGGGTGAGGGGAACTGAAGCTTTCTTT | CASSLGGRVRGTEAFF
many | TRBJ1-1 | TRBV28 | TRBD1 | TGTGCCAGCAGTAAACCCGGGACAGGGGATACTGAAGCTTTCTTT | CASSKPGTGDTEAFF
NA | TRBJ2-7 | TRBV6-4 | NA | TGTGCCAGCAGCGTATCCCCTGCTCCGGGGTACGAGCAGTACTTC | CASSVSPAPGYEQYF
many | TRBJ2-7 | TRBV11-2 | NA | TGTGCCAGCAGCTTAGAACCGTTCTCCTACGAGCAGTACTTC | CASSLEPFSYEQYF
NA | TRBJ1-3 | TRBV30 | NA | TGTGCCTGGGGTACAGGGAACTCTGGAAACACCATATATTTT | CAWGTGNSGNTIYF
many | TRBJ1-1 | TRBV11-1 | TRBD1 | TGTGCCAGCAGACTGGGACAGGCGTCCTTGAACACTGAAGCTTTCTTT | CASRLGQASLNTEAFF
NA | TRBJ2-2 | TRBV6-2/TRBV6-3 | TRBD2 | TGTGCCAGCAGTTACTCTCTCGCGTGGGGCGGGAGGGTAGCTACGAACACCGGGGAGCTGTTTTTT | CASSYSLAWGGRVATNTGELFF
few | TRBJ1-1 | TRBV20-1 | NA | TGCAGTGCCCCAACACACTCTTCGAACACTGAAGCTTTCTTT | CSAPTHSSNTEAFF